Listed below are T cell receptor beta chains from one sample, sequenced in a study of T cell repertoires in cytomegalovirus infection. MiXCR, applied by TCRdb to the reads, yields one record per CDR3 protein. The sample includes approximately 120,000 distinct CDR3 sequences, approximately 30% of them seen just once. No antigens are known for them. Sample: CD8+ T cells from cultured PBMCs, taken from culture after CMV antigen stimulation. Every receptor here comes from a human donor in good health (CMV status not recorded). Some clones in this sample may be carry-over from other donors' samples. Each CDR3 is given with its conserved first and last residue. The D gene is left open where the match is weak. Clone size is shown for a subset of rows, as once, few, many or a class of expanded clone.

clone size | D gene | J gene | V gene | CDR3 protein | CDR3 DNA
many | TRBD2 | TRBJ2-5 | TRBV7-2 | CASSLGPLTPRERAGGPGQETQYF | TGTGCCAGCAGCTTGGGACCTCTCACTCCCCGGGAGCGTGCGGGGGGGCCGGGTCAAGAGACCCAGTACTTC
NA | NA | TRBJ1-2 | TRBV6-2/TRBV6-3 | CASSQSSLRGYTF | TGTGCCAGCAGTCAGTCCTCCCTGCGCGGCTACACCTTC
many | NA | TRBJ2-6 | TRBV7-6 | CASSSKQGAGANVLTF | TGTGCCAGCAGCTCCAAACAGGGCGCCGGGGCCAACGTCCTGACTTTC
few | NA | TRBJ2-7 | TRBV2 | CASMDGSSYEQYF | TGTGCCAGCATGGACGGTAGCTCCTACGAGCAGTACTTC
few | NA | TRBJ1-1 | TRBV5-5 | CASSLIPGPNTEAFF | TGTGCCAGCAGCTTAATACCGGGGCCGAACACTGAAGCTTTCTTT
NA | NA | TRBJ2-1 | TRBV5-6 | CASSPDGTSYNEQFF | TGTGCCAGCAGCCCGGACGGTACCTCCTACAATGAGCAGTTCTTC
few | TRBD1 | TRBJ2-4 | TRBV7-9 | CASRPDRGGFLAKNIQYF | TGTGCCAGCAGACCAGACAGGGGAGGTTTCCTAGCCAAAAACATTCAGTACTTC
NA | NA | TRBJ1-2 | TRBV29-1 | CSVEDGEGRNYGYTF | TGCAGCGTTGAAGATGGGGAGGGGCGAAACTATGGCTACACCTTC
few | TRBD2 | TRBJ2-1 | TRBV10-2 | CASSGTSGNNEQFF | TGCGCCAGCAGTGGGACTAGCGGAAACAATGAGCAGTTCTTC
NA | NA | TRBJ1-1 | TRBV6-5 | CASGPRMNTEAFF | TGTGCCAGCGGCCCCCGGATGAACACTGAAGCTTTCTTT
many | TRBD2 | TRBJ2-5 | TRBV7-2 | CASSFPTSGGDRETQYF | TGTGCCAGCAGCTTCCCGACTAGCGGGGGGGACCGGGAGACCCAGTACTTC
NA | NA | TRBJ1-1 | TRBV6-1 | CASSEARPTEAFF | TGTGCCAGCAGTGAAGCGCGACCGACTGAAGCTTTCTTT
few | NA | TRBJ2-1 | TRBV2 | CASSEAAASYYNEQFF | TGTGCCAGCAGTGAAGCGGCGGCTTCTTACTACAATGAGCAGTTCTTC
NA | TRBD1 | TRBJ2-5 | TRBV4-1 | CASSHLDRVGETQYF | TGCGCCAGCAGCCACCTCGACAGGGTTGGGGAGACCCAGTACTTC
many | NA | TRBJ1-3 | TRBV11-2 | CASSLLTAAGNTIYF | TGTGCCAGCAGCTTACTAACGGCAGCTGGAAACACCATATATTTT
NA | NA | TRBJ2-3 | TRBV27 | CASSRSGALPADTQYF | TGTGCCAGCAGTAGATCCGGGGCCCTCCCAGCGGATACGCAGTATTTT
many | NA | TRBJ1-3 | TRBV7-9 | CASSLDITSSGNTIYF | TGTGCCAGCAGCTTAGACATCACGAGCTCTGGAAACACCATATATTTT
NA | TRBD1 | TRBJ1-2 | TRBV29-1 | CSVEIGTGGLYGYTF | TGCAGCGTAGAGATAGGGACAGGCGGCCTGTATGGCTACACCTTC
once | TRBD2 | TRBJ2-1 | TRBV6-1 | CASSGGAVKLYNEQFF | TGTGCCAGTAGCGGGGGGGCAGTAAAACTCTACAATGAGCAGTTCTTC